This T cell receptor beta chain comes out of a study of cytomegalovirus exposure and HLA in healthy donors. The wider study: Membership in the Caucasian-associated ancestry cluster was found for around 85% of 300 to 500 genotyped donors. Notes on the study in general: Association of a missense DCLRE1C variant with TCR beta V- and J-gene trimming was reported in a later analysis.

Details on this clone: The antigen is undetermined.

PCR used 60 Vbeta primers and 13 Jbeta primers. Profiling relied on immunoSEQ multiplex PCR, and the TCRdb table lists in-frame clones only, not all of them. This table holds around 180,000 clones, around 75% found once. Between the trimmed V and J ends, which lost 3 bases and 0 bases, there was a span of 8 bases. Germline V gene sequence: CDR1 MNHEY, CDR2 SMNVEV (reference sequence). The CDR3 runs 14 residues. The sequence derives from a woman in her twenties or thirties in good health and CMV-seropositive. The rearrangement links TRBV27 to TRBJ1-1; possible D gene TRBD1, 5 bases. Sequenced material: PBMCs. The CDR3 nucleotides read TGTGCCAGCAGTTTGTTAGGGGTGAACACTGAAGCTTTCTTT. Amino acids: CASSLLGVNTEAFF.